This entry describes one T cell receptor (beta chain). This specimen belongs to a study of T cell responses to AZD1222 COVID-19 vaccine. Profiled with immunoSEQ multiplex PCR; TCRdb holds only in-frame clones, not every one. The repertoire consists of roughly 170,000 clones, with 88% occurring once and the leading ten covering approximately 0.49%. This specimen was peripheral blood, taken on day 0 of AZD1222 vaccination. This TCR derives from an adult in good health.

The CDR3 sequence is CASSPPVGLGYTF. The CDR3 DNA is TGTGCCAGCAGCCCCCCGGTCGGGCTTGGCTACACCTTC. The chain uses TRBV5-6 and TRBJ1-2; D is uncertain. V shed 4 bases and J shed 7 bases, with 14 bases lying between them. The germline V gene encodes CDR1 SGHDT and CDR2 YYEEEE. The CDR3 length is 13 residues.